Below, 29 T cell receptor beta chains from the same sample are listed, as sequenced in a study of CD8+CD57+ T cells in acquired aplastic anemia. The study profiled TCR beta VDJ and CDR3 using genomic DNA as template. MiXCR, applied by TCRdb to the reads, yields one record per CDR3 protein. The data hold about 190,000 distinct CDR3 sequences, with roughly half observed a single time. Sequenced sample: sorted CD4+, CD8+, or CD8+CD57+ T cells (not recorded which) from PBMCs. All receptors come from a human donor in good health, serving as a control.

DNA for the CDR3: TGTGCCAGCAGCAGCCCCGGGACAGGGGACGGAGTTGGAATCGGCTCCTATCAGCCCCAGCATTTT. Its protein product is CASSSPGTGDGVGIGSYQPQHF. V gene TRBV9 combines with J gene TRBJ1-5; TRBD1 matches at 10 bases. V was pared by 4 bases and J by 5 bases, with 27 bases of the junction left unmatched. Germline-derived CDR1 and CDR2 are SGDLS and YYNGEE. This CDR3 has 22 amino acids.

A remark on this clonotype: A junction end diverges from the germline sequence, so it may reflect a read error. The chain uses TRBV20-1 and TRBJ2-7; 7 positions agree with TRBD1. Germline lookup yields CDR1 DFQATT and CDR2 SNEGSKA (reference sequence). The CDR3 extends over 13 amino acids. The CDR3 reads CSASNPRDSERYF. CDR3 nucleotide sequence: TGCAGTGCTAGTAACCCCCGGGACAGCGAGCGGTACTTC.

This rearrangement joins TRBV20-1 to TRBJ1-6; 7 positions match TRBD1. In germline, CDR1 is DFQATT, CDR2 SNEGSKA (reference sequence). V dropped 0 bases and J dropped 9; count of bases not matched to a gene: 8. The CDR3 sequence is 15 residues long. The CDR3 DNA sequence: TGCAGTGCTAGAGATTTCCAGGGACAGACTTCACCCCTCCACTTT. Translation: CSARDFQGQTSPLHF.

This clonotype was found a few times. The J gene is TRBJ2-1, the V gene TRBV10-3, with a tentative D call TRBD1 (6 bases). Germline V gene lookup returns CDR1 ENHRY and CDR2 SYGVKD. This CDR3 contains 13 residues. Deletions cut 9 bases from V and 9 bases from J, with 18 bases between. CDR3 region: CAIPGQSSGEQFF. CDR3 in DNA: TGTGCCATACCGGGACAAAGCTCGGGTGAGCAGTTCTTC.

The CDR3 bases are TGTGCCAGCAGTGACCGGGGGGCAGGTTACGAGCAGTACTTC. Translation gives CASSDRGAGYEQYF. This rearrangement joins TRBV25-1 to TRBJ2-7; D perhaps matches TRBD2 (7 bases). The CDR3 contains 14 residues. V lost 3 bases and J 4 bases, leaving 13 bases between the germline ends. Germline CDR1 MGHDK, CDR2 SYGVNS.

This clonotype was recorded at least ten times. Written as DNA, the CDR3 is TGTGCCAGCAGCTTAGCGCTCGCGGGAGGGACCCAGTACTTC. Amino acid sequence: CASSLALAGGTQYF. The V gene is TRBV11-2, the J gene TRBJ2-5; 8 nucleotides agree with TRBD2. V was pared by 1 base and J by 7 bases, with 5 bases of the junction left unmatched. CDR3 length equals 14 residues. From germline, CDR1 is SGHAT and CDR2 FQNNGV.

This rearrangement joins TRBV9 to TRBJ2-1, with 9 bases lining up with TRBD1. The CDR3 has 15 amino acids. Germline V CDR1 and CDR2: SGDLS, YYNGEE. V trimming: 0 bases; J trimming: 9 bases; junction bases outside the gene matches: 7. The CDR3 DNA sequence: TGTGCCAGCAGCGTAGAAGCCGGGACAGGGTTTGAGCAGTTCTTC. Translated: CASSVEAGTGFEQFF.

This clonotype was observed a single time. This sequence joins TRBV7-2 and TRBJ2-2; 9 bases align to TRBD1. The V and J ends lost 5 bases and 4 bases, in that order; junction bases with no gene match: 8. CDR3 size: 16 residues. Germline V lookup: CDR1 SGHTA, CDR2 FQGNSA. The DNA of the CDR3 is TGTGCCAGCAGCCTTGAGGGACAGGGAATCACCGGGGAGCTGTTTTTT. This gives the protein CASSLEGQGITGELFF.

The CDR3 is CASSLTTGTSEQYF. DNA of the CDR3: TGTGCCAGCAGTCTCACCACCGGGACAAGCGAGCAGTACTTC. The chain recombines TRBV2 with TRBJ2-7; weak D call: TRBD1 (6 bases). The CDR3 spans 14 residues. The germline V gene has CDR1 SNHLY and CDR2 FYNNEI. With 5 bases removed from V and 6 bases from J, the gap between germline ends came to 17 bases.

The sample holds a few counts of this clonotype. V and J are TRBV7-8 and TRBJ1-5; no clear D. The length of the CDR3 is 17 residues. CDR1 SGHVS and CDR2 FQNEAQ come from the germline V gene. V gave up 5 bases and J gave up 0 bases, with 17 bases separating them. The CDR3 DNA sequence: TGTGCCAGCAGCCCCAAAGCGAGGGCAGTTAGCAATCAGCCCCAGCATTTT. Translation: CASSPKARAVSNQPQHF.

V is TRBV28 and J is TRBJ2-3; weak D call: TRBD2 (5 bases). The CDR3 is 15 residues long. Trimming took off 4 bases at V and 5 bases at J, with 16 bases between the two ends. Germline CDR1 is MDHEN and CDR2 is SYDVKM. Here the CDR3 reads CASSSREWGEDTQYF. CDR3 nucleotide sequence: TGTGCCAGCAGTTCCCGAGAGTGGGGAGAAGATACGCAGTATTTT.

The CDR3, as DNA: TGCGCCAGCAGTGTTGGCAAAACCTATGGCTACACCTTC. Its protein product is CASSVGKTYGYTF. The chain employs TRBV10-1 and TRBJ1-2; D unresolved. There are 13 residues in the CDR3. Trimming shortened V by 4 bases and J by 4 bases, and 10 bases separated the two germline ends. Germline loops: CDR1 WNHNN, CDR2 SYGVQD (reference sequence).

In DNA, the CDR3 is TGTGCCACCAGCCTAGGTGTTGGGGGCAATCAGCCCCAGCATTTT. It codes for CATSLGVGGNQPQHF. This chain links TRBV15 with TRBJ1-5; D not resolved. CDR3 length equals 15 residues. V was pared by 5 bases and J by 2 bases, with 13 bases between. CDR1 is LNHNV and CDR2 is YYDKDF in the germline V gene (reference sequence).

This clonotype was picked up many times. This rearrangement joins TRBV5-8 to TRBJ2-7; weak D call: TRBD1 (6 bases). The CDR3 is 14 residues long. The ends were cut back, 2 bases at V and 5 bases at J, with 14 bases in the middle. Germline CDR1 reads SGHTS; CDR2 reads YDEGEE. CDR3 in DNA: TGTGCCAGCAGCTTAACACAGGGAACACACGAGCAGTACTTC. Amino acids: CASSLTQGTHEQYF. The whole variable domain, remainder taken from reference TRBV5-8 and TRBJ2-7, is EAGVTQSPTHLIKTRGQQATLRCSPISGHTSVYWYQQALGLGLQFLLWYDEGEERNRGNFPPRFSGRQFPNYSSELNVNALELEDSALYLCASSLTQGTHEQYFGPGTRLTVT.

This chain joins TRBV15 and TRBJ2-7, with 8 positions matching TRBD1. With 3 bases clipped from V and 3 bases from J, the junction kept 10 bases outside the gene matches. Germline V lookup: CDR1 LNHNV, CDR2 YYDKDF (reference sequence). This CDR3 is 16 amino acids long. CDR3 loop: CATSRGFGTGLYEQYV. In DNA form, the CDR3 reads TGTGCCACCAGCAGGGGATTCGGGACAGGACTCTACGAGCAGTACGTC.

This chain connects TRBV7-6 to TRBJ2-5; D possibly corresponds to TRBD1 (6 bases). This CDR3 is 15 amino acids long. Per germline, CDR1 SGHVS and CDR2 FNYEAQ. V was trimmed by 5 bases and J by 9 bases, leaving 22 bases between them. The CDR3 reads CASSHEGDSNQPQYF. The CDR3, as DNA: TGTGCCAGCAGCCACGAGGGGGATAGCAATCAGCCCCAGTACTTC.

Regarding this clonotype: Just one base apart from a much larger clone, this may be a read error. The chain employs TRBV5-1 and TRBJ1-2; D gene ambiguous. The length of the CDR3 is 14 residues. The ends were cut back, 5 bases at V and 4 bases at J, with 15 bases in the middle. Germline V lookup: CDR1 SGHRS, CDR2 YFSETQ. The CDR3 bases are TGCGCCAGCAGACGGTTGCGGGGTTCCTATGGCTACACCTTC. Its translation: CASRRLRGSYGYTF.

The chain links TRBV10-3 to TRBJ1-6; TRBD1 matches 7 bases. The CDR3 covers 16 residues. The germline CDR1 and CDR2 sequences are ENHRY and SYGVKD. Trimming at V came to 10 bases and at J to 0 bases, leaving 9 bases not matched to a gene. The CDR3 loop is CATHDRDTSYNSPLHF. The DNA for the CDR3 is TGTGCCACGCACGACAGGGACACCTCCTATAATTCACCCCTCCACTTT.

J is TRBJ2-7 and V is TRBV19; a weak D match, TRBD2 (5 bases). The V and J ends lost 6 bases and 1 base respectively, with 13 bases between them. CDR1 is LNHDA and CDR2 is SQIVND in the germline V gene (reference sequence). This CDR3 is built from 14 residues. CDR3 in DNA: TGTGCCAGTAGACCTCTAGCCAATTCCTACGAGCAGTACTTC. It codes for CASRPLANSYEQYF.

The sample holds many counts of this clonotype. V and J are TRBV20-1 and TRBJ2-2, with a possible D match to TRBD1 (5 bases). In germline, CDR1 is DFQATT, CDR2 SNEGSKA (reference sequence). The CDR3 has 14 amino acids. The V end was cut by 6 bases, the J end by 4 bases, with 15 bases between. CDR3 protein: CSASHSTGTGELFF. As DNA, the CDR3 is TGCAGTGCCTCTCACAGCACAGGCACCGGGGAGCTGTTTTTT.

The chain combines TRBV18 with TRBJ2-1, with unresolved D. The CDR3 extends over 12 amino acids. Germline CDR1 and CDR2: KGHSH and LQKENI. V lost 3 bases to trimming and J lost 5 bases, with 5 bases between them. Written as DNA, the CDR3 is TGTGCCAGCTCACCGTATCACAATGAGCAGTTCTTC. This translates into CASSPYHNEQFF.

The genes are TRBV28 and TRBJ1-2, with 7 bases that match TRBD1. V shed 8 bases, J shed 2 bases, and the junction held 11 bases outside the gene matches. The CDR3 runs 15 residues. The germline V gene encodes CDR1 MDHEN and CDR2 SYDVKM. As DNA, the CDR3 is TGTGCCAGCGAGGGAGGGGGCGGAATGAACTATGGCTACACCTTC. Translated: CASEGGGGMNYGYTF.

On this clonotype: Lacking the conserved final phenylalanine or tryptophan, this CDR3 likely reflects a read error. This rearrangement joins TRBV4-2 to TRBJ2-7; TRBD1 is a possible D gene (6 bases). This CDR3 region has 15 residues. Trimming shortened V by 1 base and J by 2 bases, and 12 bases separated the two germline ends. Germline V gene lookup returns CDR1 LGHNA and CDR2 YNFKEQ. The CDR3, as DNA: TGTGCCAGCAGCCAAGTGGGGGCGAAGGCCTACGAGCAGTACCTC. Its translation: CASSQVGAKAYEQYL.

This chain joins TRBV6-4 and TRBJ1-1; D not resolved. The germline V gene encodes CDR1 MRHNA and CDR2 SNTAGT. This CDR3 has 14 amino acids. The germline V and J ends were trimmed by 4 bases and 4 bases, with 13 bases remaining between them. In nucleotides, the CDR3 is TGTGCCAGCAGTGTCGATCCCGAAGGCACTGAAGCTTTCTTT. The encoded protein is CASSVDPEGTEAFF.

The CDR3 protein is CSARDSSNTGGRETQYF. In DNA form, the CDR3 reads TGCAGTGCTAGAGACTCCTCGAACACCGGGGGGCGGGAGACCCAGTACTTC. The chain couples TRBV20-1 to TRBJ2-5; D perhaps matches TRBD2 (7 bases). The V gene's germline CDR1 is DFQATT and CDR2 SNEGSKA (reference sequence). Trimming stripped 0 bases from V and 5 bases from J, with 22 bases between. CDR3 length: 17 amino acids.

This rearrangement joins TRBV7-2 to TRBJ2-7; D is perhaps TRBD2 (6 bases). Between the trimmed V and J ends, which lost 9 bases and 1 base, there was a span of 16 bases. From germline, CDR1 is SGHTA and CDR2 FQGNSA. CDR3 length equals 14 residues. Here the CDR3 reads CASSIGGTSYEQYF. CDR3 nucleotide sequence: TGTGCCAGTAGTATAGGAGGGACTTCCTACGAGCAGTACTTC.

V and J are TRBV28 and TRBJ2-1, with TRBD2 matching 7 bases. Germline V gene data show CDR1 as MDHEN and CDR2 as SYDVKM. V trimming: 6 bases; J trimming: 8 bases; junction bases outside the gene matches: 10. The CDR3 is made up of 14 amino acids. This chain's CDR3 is CASSRAGNVDEQFF. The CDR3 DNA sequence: TGTGCCAGCAGCCGAGCGGGGAATGTGGATGAGCAGTTCTTC.

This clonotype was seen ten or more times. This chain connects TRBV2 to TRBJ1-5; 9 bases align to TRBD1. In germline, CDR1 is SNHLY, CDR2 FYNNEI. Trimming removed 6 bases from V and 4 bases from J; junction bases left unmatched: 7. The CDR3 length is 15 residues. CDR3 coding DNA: TGTGCCAGCAGGGGAAGGACAGGGGAAAATCAGCCCCAGCATTTT. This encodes CASRGRTGENQPQHF.

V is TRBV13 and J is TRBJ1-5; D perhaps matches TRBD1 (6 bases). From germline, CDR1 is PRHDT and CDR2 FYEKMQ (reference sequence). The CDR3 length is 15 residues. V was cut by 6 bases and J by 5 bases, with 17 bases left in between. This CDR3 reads CASSFQGKIHQPQHF. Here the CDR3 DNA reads TGTGCCAGCAGTTTTCAGGGGAAAATCCATCAGCCCCAGCATTTT.